The sequence of this T cell receptor beta chain was determined in a study of blood T cell repertoires in COVID-19. In the study overall: Acute-phase and convalescent COVID-19 samples originated in the United States, Italy and Spain. T cells, B-cell-depleted T cells, or PBMCs provided the cDNA or gDNA that served as material.

J lost 4 bases, V lost 4 bases, and 6 bases had no gene match. Per germline, CDR1 LGHDT and CDR2 YNNKEL (reference sequence). The CDR3 length is 15 residues. Per the study methods: Amplification of reference gene primers was used by the study to estimate nucleated cell counts. TCRdb's table, derived via immunoSEQ multiplex PCR, lists solely in-frame clones and lacks some. V, J and clone size reflect that table, while D and trimming were determined from the DNA. Counted here are 65,000 or so clones, roughly 90% occurring once; the ten biggest clones make up 10%. The receptor comes from a human donor with acute or convalescent COVID-19. The donor label of this sample is uncertain. This chain uses TRBV3-1 (or the pseudogene TRBV3-2) with TRBJ1-1; TRBD1 matches 10 bases. Input material: peripheral blood. CDR3 region: CASSPRTGGITEAFF. CDR3 coding DNA: TGTGCCAGCAGCCCTAGGACAGGGGGTATCACTGAAGCTTTCTTT.